The 14 T cell receptor beta chains below come from one sample, sequenced in a study of cytomegalovirus exposure and HLA in healthy donors. Both 60 Vbeta primers and 13 Jbeta primers went into the PCR. The table came from immunoSEQ multiplex PCR; TCRdb's copy has only in-frame clones and leaves some out. This table holds some 140,000 clones, under 80% found once. The source material was PBMCs. These TCRs come from a man under 40 in good health and CMV-seronegative.

The chain has TRBV27 and TRBJ2-1, with TRBD1 as a possible D gene (5 bases). This CDR3 contains 14 residues. V was pared by 0 bases and J by 8 bases, with 11 bases between. Per the germline V gene, CDR1 is MNHEY and CDR2 is SMNVEV (reference sequence). Here the CDR3 DNA reads TGTGCCAGCAGTTTATCCGCAGGGATGGATGAGCAGTTCTTC. Translated: CASSLSAGMDEQFF.

The chain is built from TRBV6-5 and TRBJ1-3; D is unresolved. Germline lookup yields CDR1 MNHEY and CDR2 SVGAGI. V was cut by 4 bases and J by 0 bases, with 4 bases left in between. The CDR3 length is 13 residues. CDR3 amino acids: CASSSSSGNTIYF. The CDR3 nucleotides read TGTGCCAGCAGTTCCAGCTCTGGAAACACCATATATTTT.

The chain is built from TRBV5-4 and TRBJ1-2; a weak D match, TRBD1 (5 bases). The V and J ends lost 0 bases and 7 bases respectively, with 13 bases between them. From germline, CDR1 is SGHNT and CDR2 YYREEE (reference sequence). This CDR3 spans 14 amino acids. The CDR3 nucleotides read TGTGCCAGCAGCTTGGCCGGGGGGTATACTGGCTACACCTTC. Protein: CASSLAGGYTGYTF.

The chain links TRBV7-7 to TRBJ2-5; TRBD1 agrees at 8 bases. Germline values: CDR1 SSHAT, CDR2 FNYEAQ (reference sequence). Trimming cost V 2 bases and J 5 bases; bases outside gene matches: 7. The CDR3 is 15 amino acids. The CDR3 sequence is CASSLRQGARETQYF. DNA for the CDR3: TGTGCCAGCAGCTTAAGGCAGGGGGCCCGGGAGACCCAGTACTTC.

In its sample, this clone was seen a few times. This sequence joins TRBV9 and TRBJ2-2; 12 positions match TRBD2. After removal of 2 bases from V and 0 bases from J, the junction contained 2 bases not matched to a gene. Germline loops: CDR1 SGDLS, CDR2 YYNGEE. This CDR3 is built from 17 residues. CDR3 nucleotides: TGTGCCAGCAGCGTTACTAGCGGGGGGCCGAACACCGGGGAGCTGTTTTTT. It encodes CASSVTSGGPNTGELFF.

The chain recombines TRBV28 with TRBJ1-1; 9 bases match TRBD1. Losses at the gene ends were 6 bases for V and 6 bases for J; bases not matched to a gene: 8. In germline, CDR1 is MDHEN, CDR2 SYDVKM. The CDR3 sequence is 14 residues long. The CDR3 sequence: CASRGTGWYSEAFF. The CDR3 nucleotides read TGTGCCAGCAGGGGGACAGGGTGGTACTCTGAAGCTTTCTTT.

The chain combines TRBV30 with TRBJ1-3, with TRBD1 identical over 7 bases. The V segment lost 0 bases and the J segment 4 bases; nucleotides outside the gene matches: 9. Germline V lookup: CDR1 GTSNPN, CDR2 SVGIG (reference sequence). The CDR3 sequence is 16 residues long. The CDR3: CAWSVPEGAAGNTIYF. The CDR3, as DNA: TGTGCCTGGAGTGTACCCGAGGGGGCGGCGGGAAACACCATATATTTT.

The genes are TRBV6-1 and TRBJ1-1, with 10 bases matching TRBD1. The CDR3 length is 15 residues. Germline lookup yields CDR1 MNHNS and CDR2 SASEGT. After removal of 2 bases from V and 11 bases from J, the junction contained 11 bases not matched to a gene. The CDR3 nucleotides are TGTGCCAGCAGTGAAAGGACAGGGGGAACACGGAGGGCTTTCTTT. It translates to CASSERTGGTRRAFF.

V gene TRBV18 combines with J gene TRBJ1-2; D is ambiguous. CDR1 is KGHSH and CDR2 is LQKENI in the germline V gene. V lost 6 bases to trimming and J lost 8 bases, with 13 bases between them. CDR3 size: 12 residues. CDR3 coding DNA: TGTGCCAGCTCGCCGGAGACGGGAGGCTACACCTTC. This translates into CASSPETGGYTF. Based on the CDR3 plus reference TRBV18 and TRBJ1-2, the full variable domain is NAGVMQNPRHLVRRRGQEARLRCSPMKGHSHVYWYRQLPEEGLKFMVYLQKENIIDESGMPKERFSAEFPKEGPSILRIQQVVRGDSAAYFCASSPETGGYTFGSGTRLTVV.

The chain links TRBV5-1 to TRBJ1-2; TRBD1 aligns across 8 bases. The CDR3 contains 14 residues. Germline CDR1 is SGHRS and CDR2 is YFSETQ. The V gene end was trimmed by 5 bases and the J gene end by 5 bases; junction bases not matched to a gene: 8. Written as DNA, the CDR3 is TGCGCCAGCAGACCGGACAGGGCATTTTATGGCTACACCTTC. The encoded protein is CASRPDRAFYGYTF.

The chain recombines TRBV9 with TRBJ2-5; no firm D call. CDR3 length: 12 amino acids. In germline, CDR1 is SGDLS, CDR2 YYNGEE. V lost 4 bases and J 2 bases, leaving 6 bases between the germline ends. This chain's CDR3 is CASSLLQETQYF. As DNA, the CDR3 is TGTGCCAGCAGCCTCCTTCAAGAGACCCAGTACTTC.

This clone was recorded only once. The chain joins TRBV5-1 to TRBJ1-1; D uncertain. Deletions cut 2 bases from V and 5 bases from J, with 13 bases between. The germline V gene has CDR1 SGHRS and CDR2 YFSETQ. The CDR3 is 14 residues long. CDR3: CASSLGSGVTEAFF. The CDR3 DNA reads as TGCGCCAGCAGCTTAGGGTCCGGGGTTACTGAAGCTTTCTTT.

This clone turned up a few times. The V call is TRBV5-8, the J call TRBJ1-2; 10 bases agree with TRBD1. Losses at the gene ends were 4 bases for V and 3 bases for J; bases not matched to a gene: 6. The CDR3 length is 15 residues. Germline V CDR1 and CDR2: SGHTS, YDEGEE. Here the CDR3 reads CASSPRTGGYYGYTF. The CDR3 DNA is TGTGCCAGCAGCCCCAGGACAGGGGGATACTATGGCTACACCTTC. Using reference TRBV5-8 and TRBJ1-2 for the parts outside the CDR3, the full variable domain is EAGVTQSPTHLIKTRGQQATLRCSPISGHTSVYWYQQALGLGLQFLLWYDEGEERNRGNFPPRFSGRQFPNYSSELNVNALELEDSALYLCASSPRTGGYYGYTFGSGTRLTVV.

This clone was observed a few times. V usage is TRBV28 and J usage is TRBJ1-1; D call uncertain. This CDR3 has 14 residues. Germline V gives CDR1 MDHEN, CDR2 SYDVKM. The V end was cut by 6 bases, the J end by 1 base, with 12 bases between. This chain's CDR3 is CASSGPLRNTEAFF. CDR3 in DNA: TGTGCCAGCAGCGGTCCGCTTAGGAACACTGAAGCTTTCTTT.